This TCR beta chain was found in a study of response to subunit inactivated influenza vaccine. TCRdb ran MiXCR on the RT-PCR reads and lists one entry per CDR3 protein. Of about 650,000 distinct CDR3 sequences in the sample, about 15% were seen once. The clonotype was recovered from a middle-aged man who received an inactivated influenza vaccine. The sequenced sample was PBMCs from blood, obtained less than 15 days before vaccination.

CDR3 nucleotides: TGTGCCAGCAGCTTAGATCGCTGGGGGACGGGGACCCAGTACTTC. This codes for CASSLDRWGTGTQYF. The chain couples TRBV7-2 to TRBJ2-5, with D perhaps being TRBD1 or TRBD2 (5 bases each). CDR3 length equals 15 residues. Trimming cost V 1 base and J 7 bases, with 16 bases left between them. The germline V gene encodes CDR1 SGHTA and CDR2 FQGNSA. Supplemented by reference TRBV7-2 and TRBJ2-5, the full variable domain reads GAGVSQSPSNKVTEKGKDVELRCDPISGHTALYWYRQSLGQGLEFLIYFQGNSAPDKSGLPSDRFSAERTGGSVSTLTIQRTQQEDSAVYLCASSLDRWGTGTQYFGPGTRLLVL.